The next 5 T cell receptor beta chains were all read from a single sample in a study of response to subunit inactivated influenza vaccine. One entry per CDR3 protein results from TCRdb running MiXCR on the RT-PCR reads. The table lists about 570,000 distinct CDR3 sequences, roughly 12% of them singletons. Specimen: PBMCs from blood, collected on the day of vaccination. Receptors originate from a man in his fifties who received an inactivated influenza vaccine.

This clonotype turned up a few times. This chain connects TRBV6-2 or TRBV6-3 to TRBJ1-6; D is perhaps TRBD1 (5 bases). This CDR3 has 15 amino acids. CDR1 is MNHEY and CDR2 is SVGEGT in the germline V gene. V was shortened by 0 bases and J by 9 bases, with 12 bases between the two germline ends. This chain's CDR3 is CASSYSSRDPSPLHF. The CDR3 DNA is TGTGCCAGCAGTTACTCGAGTAGGGACCCTTCACCCCTCCACTTT.

The chain links TRBV10-3 to TRBJ2-7, with 11 bases matching TRBD1. Germline assignment: CDR1 ENHRY and CDR2 SYGVKD. The J segment lost 5 bases and the V segment lost 3 bases, leaving 12 bases of the junction unmatched. The CDR3 sequence is 17 residues long. The CDR3 nucleotides are TGTGCCATCAGTGAATCCCCGCCCGGACAGGGGGCCCACGAGCAGTACTTC. Protein product: CAISESPPGQGAHEQYF.

This clonotype occurred a few times. The chain links TRBV12-3 or TRBV12-4 to TRBJ1-4; the match to TRBD1 covers 11 bases. CDR3 size: 15 residues. Trimming at V came to 3 bases and at J to 4 bases, leaving 1 base not matched to a gene. CDR3 region: CASSLGQGGNEKLFF. The CDR3 DNA reads as TGTGCCAGCAGTTTGGGACAGGGGGGTAATGAAAAACTGTTTTTT.

This sequence joins TRBV7-2 and TRBJ1-3; perhaps TRBD1 as D (5 bases). This CDR3 is built from 12 residues. Germline lookup yields CDR1 SGHTA and CDR2 FQGNSA. V lost 5 bases and J 7 bases, leaving 9 bases between the germline ends. The CDR3 spells CASSKQVNTIYF. The DNA of the CDR3 is TGTGCCAGCAGCAAACAGGTCAACACCATATATTTT.

This clonotype has a handful of counts. The rearrangement uses TRBV7-8 and TRBJ2-7; D tentatively fits TRBD1 or TRBD2 (5 bases each). V shed 7 bases and J shed 2 bases, with 24 bases lying between them. Germline CDR1 and CDR2: SGHVS and FQNEAQ. The CDR3 covers 17 residues. The CDR3 region has the DNA TGTGCCAGCAACCCTCACCCCATATCGGGGCGGGCCTACGAGCAGTACTTC. Translating it yields CASNPHPISGRAYEQYF.